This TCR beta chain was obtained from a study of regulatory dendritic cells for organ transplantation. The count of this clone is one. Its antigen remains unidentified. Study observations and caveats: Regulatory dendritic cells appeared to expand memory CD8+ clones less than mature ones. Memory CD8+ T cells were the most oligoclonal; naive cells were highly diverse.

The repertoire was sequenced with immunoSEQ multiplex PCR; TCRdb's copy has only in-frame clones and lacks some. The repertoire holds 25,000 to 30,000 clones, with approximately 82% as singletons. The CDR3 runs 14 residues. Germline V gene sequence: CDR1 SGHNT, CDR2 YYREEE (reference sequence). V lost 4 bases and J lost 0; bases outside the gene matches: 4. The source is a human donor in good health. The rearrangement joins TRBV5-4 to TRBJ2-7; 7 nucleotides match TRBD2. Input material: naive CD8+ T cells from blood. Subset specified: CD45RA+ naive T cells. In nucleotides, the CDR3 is TGTGCCAGCAGCCCGGGGGGTAGCTCCTACGAGCAGTACTTC. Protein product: CASSPGGSSYEQYF.